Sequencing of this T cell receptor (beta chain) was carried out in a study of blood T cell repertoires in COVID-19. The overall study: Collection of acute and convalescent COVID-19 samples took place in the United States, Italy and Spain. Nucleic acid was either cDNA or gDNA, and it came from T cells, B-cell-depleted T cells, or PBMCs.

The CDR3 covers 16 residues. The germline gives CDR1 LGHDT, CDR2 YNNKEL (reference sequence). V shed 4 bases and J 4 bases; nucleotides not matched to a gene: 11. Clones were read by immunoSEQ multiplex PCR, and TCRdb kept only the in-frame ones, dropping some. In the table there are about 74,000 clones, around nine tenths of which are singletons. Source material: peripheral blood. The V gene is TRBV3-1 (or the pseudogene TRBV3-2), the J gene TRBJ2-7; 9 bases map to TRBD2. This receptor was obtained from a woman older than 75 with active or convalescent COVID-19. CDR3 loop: CASSPFAGGVPYEQYF. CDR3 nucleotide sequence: TGTGCCAGCAGCCCCTTTGCGGGGGGGGTACCTTACGAGCAGTACTTC.